This T cell receptor (beta chain) was sequenced in a study of response to subunit inactivated influenza vaccine. Trimming left V 4 bases short and J 5 bases short, with 17 bases between. The CDR3 is made up of 15 amino acids. CDR1 and CDR2 from the germline V gene are DFQATT and SNEGSKA (reference sequence). MiXCR, applied by TCRdb to the RT-PCR reads, yields one record per CDR3 protein. This table holds about 540,000 distinct CDR3 sequences, approximately 24% found once. Only a few counts were recorded for this clonotype. These data were also reused for a study on T cells expressing NK-cell markers. From that paper: TCR beta cDNA was generated via 5'RACE template switching incorporating UMIs. The study sequenced eight donors, seven HCMV-seropositive and one seronegative.

Sample: CD4+ T cells sorted from PBMCs, taken roughly 12 days after vaccination. V is TRBV20-1 and J is TRBJ2-2, with a possible D match to TRBD1 (5 bases). The sequence was obtained from a man aged 50 or older who received an inactivated influenza vaccine. For the CDR3, the DNA is TGCAGTGCTAAGATCATTAACAGGCCTACCGGGGAGCTGTTTTTT. Translation gives CSAKIINRPTGELFF.